This T cell receptor (beta chain) came from a study of T-cell reconstitution after alpha-beta-depleted transplantation in children. Findings and caveats of the study: Fresh T-cell production supplied most of the T-cell counts and diversity seen one year after transplant. Alpha-beta T cells about two months after transplant reportedly derived from several hundred expanded graft clones.

Trimming at V came to 4 bases and at J to 2 bases, leaving 8 bases not matched to a gene. The CDR3 length is 16 residues. Germline V gives CDR1 SGHRS, CDR2 YFSETQ. A library of TCRbeta sequences, prepared with unique molecular identifiers, was generated. Using its own MiXCR run on the PCR reads, TCRdb lists one record per CDR3 protein. The table lists around 700,000 distinct CDR3 sequences, about 12% of them singletons. To note about this clonotype: What it binds is not known.

The sample here was PBMCs, taken before TCRalphabeta/CD19-depleted stem cell transplant. V usage is TRBV5-1 and J usage is TRBJ2-3, with 9 bases that match TRBD2. This receptor was obtained from a girl aged 2-10 years with congenital amegakaryocytic thrombocytopenia, due to receive a stem cell transplant. The CDR3 DNA reads as TGCGCCAGCAGCACCCGACTAGCGGAACTCACAGATACGCAGTATTTT. Translating it yields CASSTRLAELTDTQYF. Supplemented by reference TRBV5-1 and TRBJ2-3, the full variable domain reads KAGVTQTPRYLIKTRGQQVTLSCSPISGHRSVSWYQQTPGQGLQFLFEYFSETQRNKGNFPGRFSGRQFSNSRSEMNVSTLELGDSALYLCASSTRLAELTDTQYFGPGTRLTVL.